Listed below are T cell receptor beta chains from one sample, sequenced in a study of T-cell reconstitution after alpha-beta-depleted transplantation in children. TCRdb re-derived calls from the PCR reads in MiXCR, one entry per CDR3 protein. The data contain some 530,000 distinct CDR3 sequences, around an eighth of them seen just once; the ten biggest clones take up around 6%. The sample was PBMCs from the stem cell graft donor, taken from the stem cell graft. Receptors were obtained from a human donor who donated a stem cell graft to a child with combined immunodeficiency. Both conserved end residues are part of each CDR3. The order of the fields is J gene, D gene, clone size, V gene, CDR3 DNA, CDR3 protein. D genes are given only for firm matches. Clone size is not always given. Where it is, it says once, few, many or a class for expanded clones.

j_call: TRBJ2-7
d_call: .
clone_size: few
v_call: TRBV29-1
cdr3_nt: TGCAGCGTTGCTAGGACCCCAACCTACGAGCAGTACTTC
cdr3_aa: CSVARTPTYEQYF

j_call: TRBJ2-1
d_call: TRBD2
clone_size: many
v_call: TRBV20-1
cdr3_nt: TGCAGTGCTAGAGACTCACAGGGACTAGCTGATTACAATGAGCAGTTCTTC
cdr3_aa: CSARDSQGLADYNEQFF

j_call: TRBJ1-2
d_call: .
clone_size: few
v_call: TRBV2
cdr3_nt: TGTGCCAGCAGTGAAGAGACAGGCTATGGCTACACCTTC
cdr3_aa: CASSEETGYGYTF

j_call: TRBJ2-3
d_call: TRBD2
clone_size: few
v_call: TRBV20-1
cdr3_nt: TGCAGTGCTGGAAATAGCGGGGGGGCCGTCACAGATACGCAGTATTTT
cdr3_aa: CSAGNSGGAVTDTQYF

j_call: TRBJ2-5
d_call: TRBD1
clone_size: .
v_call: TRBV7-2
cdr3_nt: TGTGCCAGCAGCTTAGTAGGGGGCGCCAACCAAGAGACCCAGTACTTC
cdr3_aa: CASSLVGGANQETQYF

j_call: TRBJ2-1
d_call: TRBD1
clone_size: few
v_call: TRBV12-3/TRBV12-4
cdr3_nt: TGTGCCAGCAGTCGACAGGGGGACTACAATGAGCAGTTCTTC
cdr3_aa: CASSRQGDYNEQFF

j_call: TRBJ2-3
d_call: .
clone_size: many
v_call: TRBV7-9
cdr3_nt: TGTGCCAGCAGCTTAGTGGCAGATACGCAGTATTTT
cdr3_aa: CASSLVADTQYF

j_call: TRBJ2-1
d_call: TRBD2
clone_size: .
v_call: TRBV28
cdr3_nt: TGTGCCAGTAGAGCGGGAGGCTACAATGAGCAGTTCTTC
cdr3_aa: CASRAGGYNEQFF

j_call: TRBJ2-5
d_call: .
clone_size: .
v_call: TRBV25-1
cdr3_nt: TGTGCCAGCAGTGCGCCCCCCGAGGGTCCCATTAAAGAGACCCAGTACTTC
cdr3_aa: CASSAPPEGPIKETQYF

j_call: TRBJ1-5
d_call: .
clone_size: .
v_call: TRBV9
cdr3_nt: TGTGCCAGCAGCGTAGCAGGGGAGGTTGATCAGCCCCAGCATTTT
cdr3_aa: CASSVAGEVDQPQHF

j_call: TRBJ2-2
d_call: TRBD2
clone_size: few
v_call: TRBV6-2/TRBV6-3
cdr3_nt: TGTGCCAGCAGAGGACTAGCGGGAGGTCGAAACACCGGGGAGCTGTTTTTT
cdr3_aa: CASRGLAGGRNTGELFF

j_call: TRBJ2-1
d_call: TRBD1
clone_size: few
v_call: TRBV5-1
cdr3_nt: TGCGCCAGCAGCTTGGCGCGGACAGGGGGCAATGAGCAGTTCTTC
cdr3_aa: CASSLARTGGNEQFF

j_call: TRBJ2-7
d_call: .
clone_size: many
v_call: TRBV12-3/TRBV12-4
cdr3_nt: TGTGCCAGCAGTTTTCTGAGCGAGCAGTACTTC
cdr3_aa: CASSFLSEQYF

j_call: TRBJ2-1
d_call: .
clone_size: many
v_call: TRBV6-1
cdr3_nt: TGTGCCAGCAGTGAATTAACGGGGGGCGGATACAATGAGCAGTTCTTC
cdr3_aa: CASSELTGGGYNEQFF

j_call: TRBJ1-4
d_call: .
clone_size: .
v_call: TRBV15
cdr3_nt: TGTGCCACCAGCAGAGATCGGGTACTCAATGAAAAACTGTTTTTT
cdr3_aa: CATSRDRVLNEKLFF

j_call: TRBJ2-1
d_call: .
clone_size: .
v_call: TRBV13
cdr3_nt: TGTGCCAGCAGCTTAGGCCTAATGGGCAGCTCGGGAGATGAGCAGTTCTTC
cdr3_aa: CASSLGLMGSSGDEQFF

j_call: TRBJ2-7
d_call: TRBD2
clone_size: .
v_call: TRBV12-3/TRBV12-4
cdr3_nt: TGTGCCAGCAGTTTAATAGCGGGAAAGAACGAGCAGTACTTC
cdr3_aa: CASSLIAGKNEQYF

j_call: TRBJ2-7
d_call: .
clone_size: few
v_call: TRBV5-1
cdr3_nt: TGCGCCAGCAGGAACCCTCCAACCGGGACTTCCTACGAGCAGTACTTC
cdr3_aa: CASRNPPTGTSYEQYF

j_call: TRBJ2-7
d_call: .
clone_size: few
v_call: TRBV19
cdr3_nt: TGTGCCAGTAGCCCGCGGGTTGGCCTCGAGCAGTACTTC
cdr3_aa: CASSPRVGLEQYF

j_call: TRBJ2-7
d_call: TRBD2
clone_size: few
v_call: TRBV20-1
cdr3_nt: TGCAGTGCTAGAGGACTAGCGGGGGTATTCGGCGAGCAGTACTTC
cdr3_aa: CSARGLAGVFGEQYF

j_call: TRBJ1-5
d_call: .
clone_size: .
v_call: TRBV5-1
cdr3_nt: TGCGCCAGCAGCCTGGGACCTCCCCAGTGGGGTCTCAATCAGCCCCAGCATTTT
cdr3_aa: CASSLGPPQWGLNQPQHF

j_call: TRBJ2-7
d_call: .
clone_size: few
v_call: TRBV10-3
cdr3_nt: TGTGCCATCAGTGGGCAGGGACCTTACGAGCAGTACTTC
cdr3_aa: CAISGQGPYEQYF

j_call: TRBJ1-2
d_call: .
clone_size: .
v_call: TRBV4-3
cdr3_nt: TGCGCCAGCAGCCAAGATTGGACGTATGATAACTATGGCTACACCTTC
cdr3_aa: CASSQDWTYDNYGYTF

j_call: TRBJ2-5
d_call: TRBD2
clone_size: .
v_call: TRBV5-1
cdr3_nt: TGCGCCAGCACCCCACTAGCGGGGGTGCAAGAGACCCAGTACTTC
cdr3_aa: CASTPLAGVQETQYF

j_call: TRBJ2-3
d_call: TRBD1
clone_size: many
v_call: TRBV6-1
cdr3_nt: TGTGCCAGCACCGAAGGGACAGGGGAGATAGATACGCAGTATTTT
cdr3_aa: CASTEGTGEIDTQYF

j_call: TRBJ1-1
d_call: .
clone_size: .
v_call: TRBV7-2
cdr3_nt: TGTGCCAGCAGCAACGACAGAGGGTTCACTGAAGCTTTCTTT
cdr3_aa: CASSNDRGFTEAFF

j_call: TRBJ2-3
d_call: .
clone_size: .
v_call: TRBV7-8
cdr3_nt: TGTGCCAGCAGCTTAGATCGGCAGGGGCGTAGCACAGATACGCAGTATTTT
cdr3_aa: CASSLDRQGRSTDTQYF

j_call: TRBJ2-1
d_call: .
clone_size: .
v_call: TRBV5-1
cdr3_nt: TGCGCCAGCAGCGCTACACTGGACGCCATCAATGAGCAGTTCTTC
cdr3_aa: CASSATLDAINEQFF

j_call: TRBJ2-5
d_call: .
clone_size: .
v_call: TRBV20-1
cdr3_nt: TGCAGTGCTTTTTACACAGGGCCTGGGGGCCAGTACTTC
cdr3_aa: CSAFYTGPGGQYF

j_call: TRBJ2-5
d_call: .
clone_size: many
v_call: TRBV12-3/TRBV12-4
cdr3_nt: TGTGCCAGCAGAATCCCCTCCTTGGTGGAGACCCAGTACTTC
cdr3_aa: CASRIPSLVETQYF

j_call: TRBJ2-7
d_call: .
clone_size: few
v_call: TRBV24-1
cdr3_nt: TGTGCCACCAGTGACCCGCGAGGAGGACGCTACGAGCAGTACTTC
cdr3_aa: CATSDPRGGRYEQYF

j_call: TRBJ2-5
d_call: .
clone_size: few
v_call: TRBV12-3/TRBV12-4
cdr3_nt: TGTGCCAGCAGTTTAGCGCGAGGAGGGAGTGGGGAGACCCAGTACTTC
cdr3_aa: CASSLARGGSGETQYF

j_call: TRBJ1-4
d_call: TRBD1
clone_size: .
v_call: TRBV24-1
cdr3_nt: TGTGCCACCAGGGACAGGGTACAGGAAAAACTGTTTTTT
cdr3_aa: CATRDRVQEKLFF

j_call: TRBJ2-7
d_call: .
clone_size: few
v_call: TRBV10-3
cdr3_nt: TGTGCCATCAGTGATTCGTCGGAGGTGGTCTACGAGCAGTACTTC
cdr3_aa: CAISDSSEVVYEQYF

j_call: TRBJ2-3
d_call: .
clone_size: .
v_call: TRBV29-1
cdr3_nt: TGCAGCTTTGGACAGGCGGACTATACTAGCACAGATACGCAGTATTTT
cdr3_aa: CSFGQADYTSTDTQYF

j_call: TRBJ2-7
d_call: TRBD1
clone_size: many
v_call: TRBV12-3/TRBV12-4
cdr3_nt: TGTGCCAGCAGTCCCCGGACAGGGGGAATTCTTGGGGTTTACGAGCAGTACTTC
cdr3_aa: CASSPRTGGILGVYEQYF

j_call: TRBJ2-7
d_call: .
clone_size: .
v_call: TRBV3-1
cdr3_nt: TGTGCCAGCAGCCGCCCGGGGGGCGGAAGCTCCTACGAGCAGTACTTC
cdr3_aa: CASSRPGGGSSYEQYF

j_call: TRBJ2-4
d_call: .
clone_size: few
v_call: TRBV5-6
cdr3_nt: TGTGCCAGCAGTTTCAGTTTGGGGGGAAAAAACATTCAGTACTTC
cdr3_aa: CASSFSLGGKNIQYF

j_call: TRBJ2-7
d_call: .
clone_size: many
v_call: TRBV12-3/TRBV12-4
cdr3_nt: TGTGCCAGCAGTTTAGGGGGCAGGCCAAACTACGAGCAGTACTTC
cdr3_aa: CASSLGGRPNYEQYF

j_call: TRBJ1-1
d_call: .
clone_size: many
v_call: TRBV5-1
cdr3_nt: TGCGCCAGCAGCTTGTTAGGGGGTGAAGCTTTCTTT
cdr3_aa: CASSLLGGEAFF

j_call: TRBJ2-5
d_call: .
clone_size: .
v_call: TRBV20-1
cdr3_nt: TGCAGTGCTAAGAGAGGGGGCGGGGGGGAGACCCAGTACTTC
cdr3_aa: CSAKRGGGGETQYF

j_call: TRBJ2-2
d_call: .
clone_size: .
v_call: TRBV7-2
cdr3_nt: TGTGCCAGCAGCTTAGAATCTACCACCGGGGAGCTGTTTTTT
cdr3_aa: CASSLESTTGELFF

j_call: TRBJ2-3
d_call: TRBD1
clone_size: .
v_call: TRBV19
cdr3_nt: TGTGCCAGTAGTCTACGTCCATCAGGGACAGGGTCGGATACGCAGTATTTT
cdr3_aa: CASSLRPSGTGSDTQYF

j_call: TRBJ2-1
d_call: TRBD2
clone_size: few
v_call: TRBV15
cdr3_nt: TGTGCCACCAGCAGAGTTCTAGCGGGGGGGCCTGGTAATGAGCAGTTCTTC
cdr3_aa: CATSRVLAGGPGNEQFF

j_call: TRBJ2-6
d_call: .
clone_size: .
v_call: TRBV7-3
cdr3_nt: TGTGCCAGCAGCTTACAAGGGCTCTCTGGGGCCAACGTCCTGACTTTC
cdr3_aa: CASSLQGLSGANVLTF

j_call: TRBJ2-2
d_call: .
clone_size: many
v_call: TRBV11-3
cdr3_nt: TGTGCCAGCAGCTTAGTACCGGTCCTGGGCACCGGGGAGCTGTTTTTT
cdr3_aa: CASSLVPVLGTGELFF

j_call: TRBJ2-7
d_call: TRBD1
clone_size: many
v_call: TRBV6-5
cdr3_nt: TGTGCCAGCAGGTTACAGGGGAACTCCTACGAGCAGTACTTC
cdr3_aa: CASRLQGNSYEQYF

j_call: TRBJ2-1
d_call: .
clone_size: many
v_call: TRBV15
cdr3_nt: TGTGCCACCAGCAAGTCTAGCGCAAATGAGCAGTTCTTC
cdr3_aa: CATSKSSANEQFF

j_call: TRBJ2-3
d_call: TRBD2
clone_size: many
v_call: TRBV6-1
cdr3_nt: TGTGCCAGCAGTGGGGGGAGGGATGCCGATACGCAGTATTTT
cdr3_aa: CASSGGRDADTQYF